The next 17 T cell receptor beta chains were all read from a single sample in a study of post-analysis software for immune sequencing data. General observations from the study: About five TRBV segments occurring more often in patients than controls included TRBV5-6, TRBV5-1 and TRBV20-1.

The TCR beta cDNA libraries contained unique molecular identifiers. One entry per CDR3 protein results from TCRdb running MiXCR on the PCR reads. Here the sample spans around 400,000 distinct CDR3 sequences, over 30% being singletons. What these receptors recognize is not known. What was sequenced was blood. These receptors all come from a girl aged 2 to 10 with multiple sclerosis.

This clonotype was detected many times. One end of the junction fails to match germline, which may point to a read error. The chain employs TRBV5-1 and TRBJ2-3; unclear D gene. The CDR3 is 13 residues long. Germline V gene data show CDR1 as SGHRS and CDR2 as YFSETQ. CDR3 sequence (DNA): TGTGCCAGCAGCTCGACCTCCACAGATACGCAGTATTTT. It is translated as CASSSTSTDTQYF.

J is TRBJ1-2 and V is TRBV28, with 7 positions matching TRBD1. CDR1 is MDHEN, CDR2 SYDVKM, per germline. With 5 bases clipped from V and 1 base from J, the junction kept 4 bases outside the gene matches. The CDR3 totals 14 residues. CDR3 in DNA: TGTGCCAGCAGTCCAGCAGGGGGTAACTATGGCTACACCTTC. Translation gives CASSPAGGNYGYTF.

This clonotype was counted a few times. CDR3 DNA: TGTGCCAGCAGTGAAATGCCAGCCACTCAAGAGACCCAGTACTTC. This gives the protein CASSEMPATQETQYF. The rearrangement uses TRBV6-1 and TRBJ2-5, with no clear D. Trimming left V 2 bases short and J 2 bases short, with 12 bases between. CDR1 MNHNS and CDR2 SASEGT come from the germline V gene. The CDR3 contains 15 residues.

There are many counts of this clonotype. The rearrangement links TRBV29-1 to TRBJ1-2, with D maybe TRBD1 (5 bases). Trimming cost V 0 bases and J 8 bases, with 10 bases left between them. This CDR3 contains 12 residues. The germline gives CDR1 SQVTM, CDR2 ANQGSEA. CDR3 nucleotides: TGCAGCGTTGAAGATCAGGGTGGGGGCTACACCTTC. Translated: CSVEDQGGGYTF.

The chain is built from TRBV12-3 or TRBV12-4 and TRBJ1-2; D gene ambiguous. V dropped 2 bases and J dropped 4 bases, with 8 bases sitting between them. This CDR3 is 13 amino acids long. Written as DNA, the CDR3 is TGTGCCAGCAGTTTATCCGGGTTCTATGGCTACACCTTC. Protein sequence: CASSLSGFYGYTF.

This clonotype was seen a handful of times. This rearrangement joins TRBV7-2 to TRBJ2-5; 7 bases fit TRBD2. The trim removed 1 base at V and 3 bases at J, leaving 5 bases unmatched. Germline lookup yields CDR1 SGHTA and CDR2 FQGNSA. This CDR3 region has 15 residues. The CDR3 loop is CASSLVAGWEETQYF. The CDR3 coding sequence is TGTGCCAGCAGCTTAGTAGCGGGCTGGGAAGAGACCCAGTACTTC.

The V gene is TRBV6-6, the J gene TRBJ1-5; perhaps TRBD1 as D (6 bases). The CDR3 loop spans 15 amino acids. V shed 4 bases and J shed 0 bases, with 10 bases lying between them. Germline CDR1 and CDR2: MNHNY and SVGAGI (reference sequence). Here the CDR3 DNA reads TGTGCCAGCAGTTTACAGGGATATAGCAATCAGCCCCAGCATTTT. Amino acid sequence: CASSLQGYSNQPQHF.

The rearrangement links TRBV20-1 to TRBJ2-2; D is uncertain. The V gene lost 1 base and the J gene lost 3 bases, with 12 bases spanning the gap. CDR1 is DFQATT, CDR2 SNEGSKA, per germline (reference sequence). The CDR3 is 15 amino acids. The CDR3 spells CSARVSDPYTGELFF. CDR3 in DNA: TGCAGTGCTAGAGTCTCGGACCCGTACACCGGGGAGCTGTTTTTT.

This chain uses TRBV25-1 with TRBJ1-1; D remains ambiguous. V dropped 7 bases and J dropped 3 bases, with 3 bases sitting between them. The length of the CDR3 is 10 residues. Germline V CDR1 and CDR2: MGHDK, SYGVNS. CDR3 in amino acids: CASKHTEAFF. CDR3 DNA: TGTGCCAGCAAACACACTGAAGCTTTCTTT.

Comments on this clonotype: Given a much more abundant clone one base away, this may be a read error. The genes are TRBV29-1 and TRBJ2-7; TRBD1 matches at 9 bases. CDR3 length equals 13 residues. CDR1 is SQVTM and CDR2 is ANQGSEA in the germline V gene. V shed 7 bases and J 0 bases; nucleotides not matched to a gene: 4. CDR3 residues: CSGRDRASYEQYF. Here the CDR3 DNA reads TGCAGCGGCCGGGACAGGGCCTCCTACGAGCAGTACTTC.

V is TRBV20-1 and J is TRBJ2-7; 10 bases agree with TRBD2. V was clipped by 5 bases and J by 6 bases; unmatched bases: 13. CDR1 DFQATT and CDR2 SNEGSKA come from the germline V gene (reference sequence). CDR3 size: 15 residues. Written as DNA, the CDR3 is TGCAGTGCTCTAAGACGAGCGGGAGGGCCCTGCGAGCAGTACTTC. This sequence encodes CSALRRAGGPCEQYF.

The chain joins TRBV12-3 or TRBV12-4 to TRBJ2-5, with 8 bases lining up with TRBD2. The DNA end is a closer match to TRBJ2-7, so the J assignment may be wrong. The CDR3 consists of 15 residues. CDR3 coding DNA: TGTGCCAGCAGTTTTGGGACTAGAGGTTCGGGCGAGCAGTACTTC. Translated: CASSFGTRGSGEQYF.

This rearrangement joins TRBV4-2 to TRBJ2-3; D is unclear. Germline CDR1 reads LGHNA; CDR2 reads YNFKEQ. V lost 2 bases and J lost 6, with 18 bases in between. The CDR3 has 16 amino acids. In DNA, the CDR3 is TGTGCCAGCAGCCAACTTTCAGCTTCGAGCCCGGATACGCAGTATTTT. It translates to CASSQLSASSPDTQYF.

The chain carries TRBV7-8 and TRBJ2-7, with 9 bases identical to TRBD1. Germline CDR1 is SGHVS and CDR2 is FQNEAQ. Trimming took 3 bases from V and 5 from J; bases not matched to a gene: 5. This CDR3 comprises 14 residues. The CDR3: CASSFGTGSNEQYF. The CDR3, as DNA: TGTGCCAGCAGCTTCGGGACAGGGTCGAACGAGCAGTACTTC.

Here the CDR3 reads CATSRDDRASQPQHF. CDR3 sequence (DNA): TGTGCCACCAGCAGAGATGATAGGGCCTCTCAGCCCCAGCATTTT. V is TRBV15 and J is TRBJ1-5; unclear D gene. Germline V gives CDR1 LNHNV, CDR2 YYDKDF (reference sequence). Trimming shortened V by 0 bases and J by 6 bases, and 12 bases separated the two germline ends. This CDR3 contains 15 residues.

The chain recombines TRBV6-1 with TRBJ2-7; D is undetermined. In germline, CDR1 is MNHNS, CDR2 SASEGT. The V and J ends lost 7 bases and 9 bases respectively, with 25 bases between them. CDR3 length: 15 amino acids. The CDR3 DNA follows: TGTGCCAGCAACAATCACGGTATTTCTTCCGATACGCAGTACTTC. It is translated as CASNNHGISSDTQYF.

The rearrangement joins TRBV5-6 to TRBJ2-1; D is uncertain. V was pared by 2 bases and J by 4 bases, with 19 bases between. The CDR3 sequence is 17 residues long. Germline CDR1 is SGHDT and CDR2 is YYEEEE. This chain's CDR3 is CASSFGEPAPLYNEQFF. CDR3 bases: TGTGCCAGCAGCTTTGGAGAGCCCGCCCCATTATACAATGAGCAGTTCTTC.